Listed below are T cell receptor beta chains from one sample, sequenced in a study of blood T cell repertoires in COVID-19. Profiling relied on immunoSEQ multiplex PCR, and the TCRdb table lists in-frame clones only, not all of them. The sample lists 250,000 or so clones; more than 75% were seen once. What was sequenced was peripheral blood. These receptors were obtained from a man aged 80 or over with acute or convalescent COVID-19. Both conserved end residues are part of each CDR3. Each record gives: D gene, V gene, clone size, J gene, CDR3 DNA, CDR3 protein. A D gene is named only where the DNA matches it firmly. Only part of the rows carry a size: once, few, many, or a class if the clone is expanded.

d_call: TRBD1
v_call: TRBV5-1
clone_size: .
j_call: TRBJ2-5
cdr3_nt: TGCGCCAGCAGCTCGGGACAGGGCGGAGAGACCCAGTACTTC
cdr3_aa: CASSSGQGGETQYF

d_call: .
v_call: TRBV18
clone_size: few
j_call: TRBJ1-6
cdr3_nt: TGTGCCAGCTCACCTCCAGCGAATAATTCACCCCTCCACTTT
cdr3_aa: CASSPPANNSPLHF

d_call: TRBD1
v_call: TRBV25-1
clone_size: .
j_call: TRBJ2-1
cdr3_nt: TGTGCCAGCAGTTCCGGGACAGCCTCCTACAATGAGCAGTTCTTC
cdr3_aa: CASSSGTASYNEQFF

d_call: TRBD2
v_call: TRBV2
clone_size: .
j_call: TRBJ2-3
cdr3_nt: TGTGCCAGCAAGGCTAGCGGGGTGCGGGATACGCAGTATTTT
cdr3_aa: CASKASGVRDTQYF

d_call: .
v_call: TRBV18
clone_size: .
j_call: TRBJ2-2
cdr3_nt: TGTGCCAGCTCACCACGTCCAGGCACCGGGGAGCTGTTTTTT
cdr3_aa: CASSPRPGTGELFF

d_call: TRBD1
v_call: TRBV27
clone_size: .
j_call: TRBJ1-2
cdr3_nt: TGTGCCAGCAGGAAATTAGGACAGGGGAGGGACTATGGCTACACCTTC
cdr3_aa: CASRKLGQGRDYGYTF

d_call: .
v_call: TRBV6-5
clone_size: .
j_call: TRBJ1-5
cdr3_nt: TGTGCCAGCAGTTATCTGTCGGATCAGCCCCAGCATTTT
cdr3_aa: CASSYLSDQPQHF

d_call: .
v_call: TRBV3-1/TRBV3-2
clone_size: .
j_call: TRBJ1-1
cdr3_nt: TGTGCCAGCAGCCTCTCCGGGACACAGAACACTGAAGCTTTCTTT
cdr3_aa: CASSLSGTQNTEAFF

d_call: .
v_call: TRBV6-2/TRBV6-3
clone_size: .
j_call: TRBJ2-1
cdr3_nt: TGTGCCAGCAGACCTTCCGGGGGAAAATATAATGAGCAGTTCTTC
cdr3_aa: CASRPSGGKYNEQFF

d_call: .
v_call: TRBV11-2
clone_size: .
j_call: TRBJ1-1
cdr3_nt: TGTGCCAGCAGCTTAGATCGGGTAACGAACACTGAAGCTTTCTTT
cdr3_aa: CASSLDRVTNTEAFF

d_call: .
v_call: TRBV7-8
clone_size: .
j_call: TRBJ1-5
cdr3_nt: TGTGCCAGCAGCTTTGTGGGCCGACAGGCCCCCTCGCCCCAGCATTTT
cdr3_aa: CASSFVGRQAPSPQHF

d_call: .
v_call: TRBV3-1/TRBV3-2
clone_size: .
j_call: TRBJ2-3
cdr3_nt: TGTGCCAGCAGCCGTCTCACAGATACGCAGTATTTT
cdr3_aa: CASSRLTDTQYF

d_call: .
v_call: TRBV5-1
clone_size: .
j_call: TRBJ1-4
cdr3_nt: TGCGCCAGCAGCTGGGGCACCGCGAATGAAAAACTGTTTTTT
cdr3_aa: CASSWGTANEKLFF

d_call: .
v_call: TRBV28
clone_size: few
j_call: TRBJ1-6
cdr3_nt: TGTGCCAGCAGTTTATGGACAGGTTATTCACCCCTCCACTTT
cdr3_aa: CASSLWTGYSPLHF

d_call: TRBD1
v_call: TRBV7-2
clone_size: .
j_call: TRBJ1-5
cdr3_nt: TGTGCCAGCAGCTTAAGTGCGACAGGGGCACAACAGCCCCAGCATTTT
cdr3_aa: CASSLSATGAQQPQHF

d_call: .
v_call: TRBV28
clone_size: .
j_call: TRBJ2-5
cdr3_nt: TGTGCCAGCAGACCTGACGGGGAAGAGACCCAGTACTTC
cdr3_aa: CASRPDGEETQYF

d_call: TRBD2
v_call: TRBV6-2/TRBV6-3
clone_size: few
j_call: TRBJ2-1
cdr3_nt: TGTGCCAGCAGTTACGGAATAGCGGGAAGACAGAATGAGCAGTTCTTC
cdr3_aa: CASSYGIAGRQNEQFF

d_call: .
v_call: TRBV28
clone_size: .
j_call: TRBJ1-2
cdr3_nt: TGTGCCAGCAGTAGGGAACAGGGTTGGGCCCAGGTCTATGGCTACACCTTC
cdr3_aa: CASSREQGWAQVYGYTF

d_call: TRBD2
v_call: TRBV10-2
clone_size: .
j_call: TRBJ2-7
cdr3_nt: TGCGCCAGCAGTGAGTCGGCCGGGACTAGAAGATCCTACGAGCAGTACTTC
cdr3_aa: CASSESAGTRRSYEQYF

d_call: .
v_call: TRBV10-2
clone_size: .
j_call: TRBJ2-2
cdr3_nt: TGCGCCAGCCGATCAGCGGGCACCGGGGAGCTGTTTTTT
cdr3_aa: CASRSAGTGELFF

d_call: TRBD1
v_call: TRBV28
clone_size: .
j_call: TRBJ1-2
cdr3_nt: TGTGCCAGCAGGGAAGACAGGGGGCCCTATGGCTACACCTTC
cdr3_aa: CASREDRGPYGYTF

d_call: TRBD1
v_call: TRBV19
clone_size: .
j_call: TRBJ1-5
cdr3_nt: TGTGCCAGTAGCCCCGAACAGGGAGTCAGGGGGCAGCCCCAGCATTTT
cdr3_aa: CASSPEQGVRGQPQHF

d_call: .
v_call: TRBV6-5
clone_size: .
j_call: TRBJ1-4
cdr3_nt: TGTGCCAGCAGAAAAGGGGGGGTGGATGAAAAACTGTTTTTT
cdr3_aa: CASRKGGVDEKLFF

d_call: .
v_call: TRBV24-1
clone_size: .
j_call: TRBJ1-2
cdr3_nt: TGTGCCATCCGTCGGGGCTACACCTTC
cdr3_aa: CAIRRGYTF

d_call: TRBD1
v_call: TRBV28
clone_size: .
j_call: TRBJ2-2
cdr3_nt: TGTGCCAGCACCTCAGGGGGCCTGAACACCGGGGAGCTGTTTTTT
cdr3_aa: CASTSGGLNTGELFF

d_call: .
v_call: TRBV2
clone_size: .
j_call: TRBJ2-2
cdr3_nt: TGTGCCAGCTCCTTCCTTACAGGGTTGAACACCGGGGAGCTGTTTTTT
cdr3_aa: CASSFLTGLNTGELFF

d_call: TRBD1
v_call: TRBV9
clone_size: .
j_call: TRBJ1-2
cdr3_nt: TGTGCCAGCAGCGTAGACTCCGGGACAGCAGTCTATGGCTACACCTTC
cdr3_aa: CASSVDSGTAVYGYTF

d_call: TRBD1
v_call: TRBV28
clone_size: few
j_call: TRBJ1-3
cdr3_nt: TGTGCCAGCAGTGAGCACAGGGGGCAGAGCTCTGGAAACACCATATATTTT
cdr3_aa: CASSEHRGQSSGNTIYF

d_call: TRBD1
v_call: TRBV19
clone_size: .
j_call: TRBJ2-2
cdr3_nt: TGTGCCAGGGGGACAGGGGACACCGGGGAGCTGTTTTTT
cdr3_aa: CARGTGDTGELFF

d_call: TRBD1
v_call: TRBV7-3
clone_size: .
j_call: TRBJ2-7
cdr3_nt: TGTGCCACCGCCCGGGACAGGGACAACGAGCAGTACTTC
cdr3_aa: CATARDRDNEQYF

d_call: .
v_call: TRBV28
clone_size: few
j_call: TRBJ1-5
cdr3_nt: TGTGCCAGCAGACCGACAGGAATAAATCAGCCCCAGCATTTT
cdr3_aa: CASRPTGINQPQHF